The 4 T cell receptor beta chains in this list originate from one sample, sequenced in a study of T-cell memory formation after mild COVID-19. Each CDR3 protein gets one entry after TCRdb re-called the 5' RACE reads with MiXCR. The top ten hold approximately 12% of the sample, which has 40,000 to 45,000 distinct CDR3 sequences, 9.5% seen once. Input material: PBMCs or a T cell subset sorted from them (not recorded which). All receptors come from an adult woman who had mild COVID-19 (a few samples of this study predate the infection). Cell type and time point are not known.

V gene TRBV5-5 combines with J gene TRBJ2-2, with D possibly TRBD2 on 6 matching bases. This CDR3 has 16 amino acids. Trimming removed 3 bases at V and 5 bases at J, with 17 bases between. Germline lookup yields CDR1 SGHKS and CDR2 YYEKEE (reference sequence). Written as DNA, the CDR3 is TGTGCCAGCAGCTCCTCTGGGGACTGGCCTACCGGGGAGCTGTTTTTT. As protein: CASSSSGDWPTGELFF.

This clonotype was found a few times. The chain has TRBV25-1 and TRBJ1-6; 7 bases map to TRBD1. V lost 4 bases, J lost 7 bases, and 7 bases stayed unmatched. This CDR3 contains 15 residues. CDR1 MGHDK and CDR2 SYGVNS come from the germline V gene. CDR3: CASSVIDRDNSPLHF. The CDR3, as DNA: TGTGCCAGCAGTGTCATAGACAGGGACAATTCACCCCTCCACTTT.

This clonotype has just a few counts. The rearrangement joins TRBV3-1 to TRBJ2-1, with unresolved D. V was shortened by 1 base and J by 7 bases, with 11 bases between the two germline ends. Germline CDR1 and CDR2: LGHDT and YNNKEL (reference sequence). The CDR3 extends over 14 amino acids. The CDR3 sequence: CASSQVQPANEQFF. In DNA form, the CDR3 reads TGTGCCAGCAGCCAAGTCCAGCCTGCAAATGAGCAGTTCTTC.

The table lists this clonotype with many counts. The V and J genes are TRBV6-5 and TRBJ2-7; D remains unclear. Looked up from germline, CDR1 is MNHEY and CDR2 is SVGAGI. V shed 0 bases and J shed 3 bases, with 6 bases lying between them. The CDR3 is 13 residues long. This CDR3 reads CASSYSKGYEQYF. In DNA, the CDR3 is TGTGCCAGCAGTTACTCGAAGGGCTACGAGCAGTACTTC.